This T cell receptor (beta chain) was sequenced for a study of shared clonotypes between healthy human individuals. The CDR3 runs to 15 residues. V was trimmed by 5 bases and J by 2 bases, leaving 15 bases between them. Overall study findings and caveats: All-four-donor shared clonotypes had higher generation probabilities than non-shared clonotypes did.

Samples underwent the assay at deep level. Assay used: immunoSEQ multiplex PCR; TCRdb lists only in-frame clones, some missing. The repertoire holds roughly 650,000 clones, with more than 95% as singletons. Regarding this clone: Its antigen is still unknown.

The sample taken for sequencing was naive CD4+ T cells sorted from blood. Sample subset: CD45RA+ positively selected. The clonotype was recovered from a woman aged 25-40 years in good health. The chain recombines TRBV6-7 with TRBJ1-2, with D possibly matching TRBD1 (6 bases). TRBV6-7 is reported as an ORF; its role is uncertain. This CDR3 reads CASSGRQVFNYGYTF. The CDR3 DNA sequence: TGTGCCAGCAGTGGTAGACAGGTTTTCAACTATGGCTACACCTTC.